This T cell receptor (beta chain) was retrieved from a study of T cell responses to AZD1222 COVID-19 vaccine. Points from the study as a whole: Baseline testing showed seropositivity in only 5 or 6 AZD1222 recipients. Repertoire sampling happened only post peak T cell response.

The germline V and J ends were trimmed by 8 bases and 3 bases, with 8 bases remaining between them. The CDR3 contains 11 residues. CDR1 is MDHEN and CDR2 is SYDVKM in the germline V gene. Method: immunoSEQ multiplex PCR; TCRdb's copy keeps in-frame clones and lacks some. The table records 150,000 or so clones, just under 90% of them present only once. This clone has a single count. The antigen is undetermined. The source is an adult who received the MenACWY meningococcal vaccine as a control. Source: peripheral blood, taken 28 days after the second dose of the MenACWY control vaccine. V usage is TRBV28 and J usage is TRBJ2-7, with D uncertain. In DNA, the CDR3 is TGTGCCAGCGGGTCCCACTACGAGCAGTACTTC. This codes for CASGSHYEQYF.